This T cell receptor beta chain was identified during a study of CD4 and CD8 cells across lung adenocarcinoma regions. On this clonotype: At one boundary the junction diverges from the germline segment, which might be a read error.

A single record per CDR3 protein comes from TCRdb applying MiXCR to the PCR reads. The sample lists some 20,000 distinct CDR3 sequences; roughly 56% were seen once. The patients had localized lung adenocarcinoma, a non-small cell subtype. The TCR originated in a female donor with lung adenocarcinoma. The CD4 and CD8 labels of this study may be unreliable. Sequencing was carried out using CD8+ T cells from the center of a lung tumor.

Written as DNA, the CDR3 is TGTGCCAGCAGGCAGGGGCTGTGCCCCAAAAATACGCAGTACTTT. Translated, it gives CASRQGLCPKNTQYF. J is TRBJ2-3 and V is TRBV6-1, with D tentatively TRBD1 (6 bases). This CDR3 region has 15 residues. The germline V gene encodes CDR1 MNHNS and CDR2 SASEGT.